One sample yielded the 10 T cell receptor beta chains listed below, sequenced in a study of PD-L1 blockade in urothelial cancer. TCRdb's copy holds only in-frame clones and misses some; the assay was immunoSEQ multiplex PCR. The repertoire holds about 130,000 clones, 86% seen once, with 2% to 3% in the top ten. Time point described: peripheral blood 6 weeks after treatment start. The source material was PBMCs, sampled around atezolizumab (anti-PD-L1) treatment. The source of these receptors is a man aged 45 to 65 with urothelial cancer.

The rearrangement links TRBV6-1 to TRBJ2-7; D is unclear. Germline lookup yields CDR1 MNHNS and CDR2 SASEGT. V lost 2 bases, J lost 3 bases, and 5 bases lay in between. The CDR3 sequence is 12 residues long. The CDR3: CASSEHGYEQYF. CDR3 nucleotide sequence: TGTGCCAGCAGTGAACACGGCTACGAGCAGTACTTC.

CDR3 protein: CASRGTIQETQYF. DNA of the CDR3: TGTGCCAGCAGGGGTACTATCCAAGAGACCCAGTACTTC. This chain uses TRBV6-1 with TRBJ2-5, with D unclear. CDR1 is MNHNS and CDR2 is SASEGT in the germline V gene. The CDR3 loop spans 13 amino acids. Deletions cut 6 bases from V and 1 base from J, with 9 bases between.

The chain joins TRBV28 to TRBJ1-4; D gene unclear. V gave up 5 bases and J gave up 5 bases, with 3 bases separating them. Germline assignment: CDR1 MDHEN and CDR2 SYDVKM. This CDR3 region has 11 residues. The CDR3 spells CASSENEKLFF. The CDR3 bases are TGTGCCAGCAGTGAGAATGAAAAACTGTTTTTT.

The chain employs TRBV9 and TRBJ1-1; 9 bases fit TRBD1. V was clipped by 4 bases and J by 6 bases; unmatched bases: 7. This CDR3 is built from 14 residues. Germline CDR1 and CDR2: SGDLS and YYNGEE. The CDR3 DNA reads TGTGCCAGCAGCACCCTACAGGGGGCCTCTGAAGCTTTCTTT. It translates to CASSTLQGASEAFF.

V usage is TRBV5-4 and J usage is TRBJ2-5; the match to TRBD1 covers 7 bases. Germline V lookup: CDR1 SGHNT, CDR2 YYREEE (reference sequence). Germline trimming cut 4 bases from V and 2 bases from J; bases unmatched to any gene: 8. CDR3 length: 15 amino acids. The CDR3 reads CASSPTGIRQETQYF. CDR3 in DNA: TGTGCCAGCAGCCCGACAGGGATTCGGCAAGAGACCCAGTACTTC.

This CDR3 reads CASSYEADTQYF. In DNA form, the CDR3 reads TGTGCCAGCAGTTACGAGGCAGATACGCAGTATTTT. The chain has TRBV6-6 and TRBJ2-3; D is uncertain. This CDR3 is built from 12 residues. Germline CDR1 MNHNY, CDR2 SVGAGI (reference sequence). V was cut by 2 bases and J by 4 bases, with 4 bases left in between.

The chain has TRBV7-8 and TRBJ2-1, with TRBD2 matching 12 bases. V lost 1 base, J lost 6 bases, and 4 bases stayed unmatched. In germline, CDR1 is SGHVS, CDR2 FQNEAQ. This CDR3 has 16 residues. The CDR3 sequence is CASSLELAGGRNEQFF. Written as DNA, the CDR3 is TGTGCCAGCAGCTTAGAACTAGCGGGAGGACGCAATGAGCAGTTCTTC.

This rearrangement joins TRBV2 to TRBJ1-5, with D tentatively TRBD1 (5 bases). The length of the CDR3 is 12 residues. Looked up from germline, CDR1 is SNHLY and CDR2 is FYNNEI. V was pared by 8 bases and J by 4 bases, with 9 bases between. The CDR3 bases are TGTGCCAGCTCGGGGGGGAATCAGCCCCAGCATTTT. Its translation is CASSGGNQPQHF.

The genes are TRBV7-2 and TRBJ1-1; no reliable D call. Germline V gene lookup returns CDR1 SGHTA and CDR2 FQGNSA. V was clipped by 5 bases and J by 0 bases, with 13 bases between them. The CDR3 totals 15 residues. This CDR3 is CASSRRAAMNTEAFF. For the CDR3, the DNA is TGTGCCAGCAGCCGAAGAGCCGCAATGAACACTGAAGCTTTCTTT.

This clone has a single count. CDR3 bases: TGTGCCAGCAGCGATATGACAGGGACTGGAAACACCATATATTTT. It encodes CASSDMTGTGNTIYF. The V gene is TRBV9, the J gene TRBJ1-3; TRBD1 matches at 7 bases. The V gene's germline CDR1 is SGDLS and CDR2 YYNGEE. The trim removed 3 bases at V and 2 bases at J, leaving 5 bases unmatched. The CDR3 runs to 15 residues.